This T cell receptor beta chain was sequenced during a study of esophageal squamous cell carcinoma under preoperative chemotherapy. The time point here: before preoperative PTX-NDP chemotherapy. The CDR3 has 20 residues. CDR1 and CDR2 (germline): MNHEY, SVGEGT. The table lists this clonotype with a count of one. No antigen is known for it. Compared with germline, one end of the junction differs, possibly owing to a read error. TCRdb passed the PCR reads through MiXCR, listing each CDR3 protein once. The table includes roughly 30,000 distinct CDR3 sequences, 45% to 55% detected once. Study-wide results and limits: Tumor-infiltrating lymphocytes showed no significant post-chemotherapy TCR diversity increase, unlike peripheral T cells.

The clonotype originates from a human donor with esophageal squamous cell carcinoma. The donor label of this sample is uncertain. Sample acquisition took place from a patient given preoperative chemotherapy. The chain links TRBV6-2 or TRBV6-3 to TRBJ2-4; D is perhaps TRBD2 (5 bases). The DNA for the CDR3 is TGTGCCAGCAGTCCCCGGTCCCGCGTCTCTAGCCGGTGGGCCAAAAACACTCAGTATTTC. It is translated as CASSPRSRVSSRWAKNTQYF.